Listed here is a single TCR beta chain. This entry is derived from a study of regulatory and conventional T cells in RAG deficiency. The germline V gene encodes CDR1 LNHDA and CDR2 SQIVND (reference sequence). V dropped 8 bases and J dropped 0 bases, with 14 bases sitting between them. The CDR3 covers 16 residues. Genomic DNA came from blood conventional CD4+ T cells gated CD25-low CD127-high. Sequencing used immunoSEQ multiplex PCR; TCRdb keeps in-frame clones, though not all of them. The table has fewer than 15,000 clones, around 92% seen once. The same specimen was also included in a second study, on regulatory T cells. This second study says: Amplification used 52 TRBV primers and 13 TRBJ primers.

This clonotype was sampled from a human donor in good health. Sequenced sample: CD4+ effector T cells sorted from blood. The rearrangement joins TRBV19 to TRBJ2-6, with a tentative D call TRBD1 (6 bases). DNA for the CDR3: TGTGCCAGTCACAGGGACGGTAGCTCTGGGGCCAACGTCCTGACTTTC. The encoded protein is CASHRDGSSGANVLTF.